A single T cell receptor (beta chain) is shown here with its context. No antigen is known for it. The germline V gene has CDR1 DFQATT and CDR2 SNEGSKA (reference sequence). V gave up 5 bases and J gave up 1 base, with 21 bases separating them. The CDR3 totals 16 residues. These data come from a study of regulatory T cells in long-lasting Graves disease. Assembly of TCR beta libraries relied on iRepertoire HTBI primers together with Arm-PCR of CDR3 regions. One entry per CDR3 protein results from TCRdb running MiXCR on the multiplex PCR reads. Here the sample spans about 400,000 distinct CDR3 sequences, around 15% being singletons. Regarding the study as a whole: Among samples with persistent disease, TRBV28, TRBJ1-2 and TRBJ2-5 were favored. Having few samples may have compromised the accuracy.

The time point is: newly diagnosed GD, antithyroid drugs for less than 3 months. Scientists built the TCR library using RNA that was extracted from PBMCs. Patients of an endocrinology department in Xi'an, China, were included. This receptor was obtained from a female donor with Graves disease. The rearrangement links TRBV20-1 to TRBJ2-7; D might be TRBD2 (6 bases). This material consisted of peripheral blood mononuclear cells (PBMCs), taken at new diagnosis, from a patient treated with antithyroid drugs. DNA for the CDR3: TGCAGTGCTTTTAAACTTCTAGCGAGCGCGTCCTACGAGCAGTACTTC. Translated, it gives CSAFKLLASASYEQYF.